Below, one T cell receptor (beta chain) is given with its context. The sample carries other DNA sequences with the same CDR3. The CDR3 is made up of 16 amino acids. Germline CDR1 and CDR2: DFQATT and SNEGSKA (reference sequence). V shed 0 bases and J 3 bases; nucleotides not matched to a gene: 9. TCRdb re-clonotyped the PCR reads through MiXCR. Counted here are about 18,000 clones, 25% to 30% occurring once; the ten biggest clones make up approximately 25%. The data derive from a study of metastatic and nonmetastatic thyroid tumors. Not a single patient had been given any form of treatment at any point before undergoing thyroid surgery.

The chain couples TRBV20-1 to TRBJ2-7, with 9 bases matching TRBD1. The sequence derives from a male donor with papillary thyroid cancer or a benign thyroid nodule (not recorded which). Some clones in this sample may be carry-over from other donors' samples. Sample: tumor tissue. This CDR3 reads CSARDPGTGLDYEQYF. The CDR3 nucleotides read TGCAGTGCTAGAGACCCGGGGACAGGGCTCGACTACGAGCAGTACTTC.